The rows below give T cell receptor beta chains drawn from one sample of a study of blood T cell repertoires in COVID-19. Libraries were prepared by immunoSEQ multiplex PCR; TCRdb keeps only in-frame clonotypes and omits some of them. The sample holds 40,000 or so clones, about 91% seen once. Sequencing was done on a sample of peripheral blood. The receptor set was obtained from a human donor in a cohort sampled during active COVID-19. CDR3s include the opening cysteine and the closing phenylalanine or tryptophan. The order of the fields is V gene, CDR3 protein.

V gene: TRBV2
CDR3 protein: CASSGAGGGDEQFF

V gene: TRBV18
CDR3 protein: CASSPSRTGVETQYF

V gene: TRBV7-2
CDR3 protein: CASSRDSLRAFF

V gene: TRBV4-1
CDR3 protein: CASSQGEEAGGPIYNEQFF

V gene: TRBV19
CDR3 protein: CASNTGARGTGELFF

V gene: TRBV4-1
CDR3 protein: CASSQDRSSGIYNEQFF

V gene: TRBV30
CDR3 protein: CAWSVGTSGYNEQFF

V gene: TRBV29-1
CDR3 protein: CSGGQGATDTQYF

V gene: TRBV5-1
CDR3 protein: CASSPRTSGVQETQYF

V gene: TRBV6-2/TRBV6-3
CDR3 protein: CASSYTRRTGDNQPQHF

V gene: TRBV4-2
CDR3 protein: CASSQDYVAGALSYEQYF

V gene: TRBV9
CDR3 protein: CASSVDGGNYGYTF

V gene: TRBV4-1
CDR3 protein: CASSHPGQVTSYEQYF

V gene: TRBV20-1
CDR3 protein: CSASLLRNGYTF

V gene: TRBV11-2
CDR3 protein: CASSPGQGLYEQYF

V gene: TRBV5-1
CDR3 protein: CASSPNGQGLEMNTEAFF

V gene: TRBV18
CDR3 protein: CASSPRTSGSETQYF

V gene: TRBV5-4
CDR3 protein: CASSRGLAGEGDYEQYF

V gene: TRBV18
CDR3 protein: CASSPGRGNQPQHF

V gene: TRBV6-1
CDR3 protein: CASSEHSETYNEQFF

V gene: TRBV10-1
CDR3 protein: CASSDPGLAGGYEQYF

V gene: TRBV11-2
CDR3 protein: CASSLFGGGASYNEQFF

V gene: TRBV6-5
CDR3 protein: CASRGTGVYEQYF

V gene: TRBV11-1
CDR3 protein: CASSLRPAGETQYF

V gene: TRBV4-3
CDR3 protein: CASSQAGGTVSGNTIYF

V gene: TRBV19
CDR3 protein: CASSRRQGYYEQYF

V gene: TRBV30
CDR3 protein: CAWTRGVSGAGELFF

V gene: TRBV7-9
CDR3 protein: CASSALTGALPSNYGYTF